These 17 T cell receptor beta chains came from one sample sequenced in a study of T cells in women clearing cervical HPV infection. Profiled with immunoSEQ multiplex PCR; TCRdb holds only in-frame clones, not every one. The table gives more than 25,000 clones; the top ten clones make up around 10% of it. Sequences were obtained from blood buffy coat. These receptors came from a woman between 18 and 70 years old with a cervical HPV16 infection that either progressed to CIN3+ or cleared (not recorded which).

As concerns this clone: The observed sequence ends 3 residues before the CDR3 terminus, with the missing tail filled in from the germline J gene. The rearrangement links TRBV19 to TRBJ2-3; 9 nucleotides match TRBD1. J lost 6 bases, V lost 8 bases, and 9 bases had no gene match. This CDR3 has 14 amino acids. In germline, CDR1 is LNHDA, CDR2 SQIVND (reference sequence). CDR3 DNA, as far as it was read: TGTGCCAGTTCTCGGACAGGGGATCAGGATACG. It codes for CASSRTGDQDT. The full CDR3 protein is CASSRTGDQDTQYF.

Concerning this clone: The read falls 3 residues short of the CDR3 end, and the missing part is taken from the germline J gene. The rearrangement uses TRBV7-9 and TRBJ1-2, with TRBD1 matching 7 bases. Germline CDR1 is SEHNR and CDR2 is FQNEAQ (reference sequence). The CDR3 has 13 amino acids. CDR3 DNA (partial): TGTGCCAGCAGCCGACAGGGTGTGTATACC. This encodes CASSRQGVYT. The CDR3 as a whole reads CASSRQGVYTYTF.

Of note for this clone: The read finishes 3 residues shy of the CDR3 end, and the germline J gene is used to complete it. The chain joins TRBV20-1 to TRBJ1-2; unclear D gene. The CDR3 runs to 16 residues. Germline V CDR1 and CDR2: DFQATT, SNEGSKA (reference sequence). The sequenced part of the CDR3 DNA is TGCAGTGCTAGCACCCTTGGGAGCGGGAGGCGCAACGGC. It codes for CSASTLGSGRRNG. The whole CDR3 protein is CSASTLGSGRRNGYTF.

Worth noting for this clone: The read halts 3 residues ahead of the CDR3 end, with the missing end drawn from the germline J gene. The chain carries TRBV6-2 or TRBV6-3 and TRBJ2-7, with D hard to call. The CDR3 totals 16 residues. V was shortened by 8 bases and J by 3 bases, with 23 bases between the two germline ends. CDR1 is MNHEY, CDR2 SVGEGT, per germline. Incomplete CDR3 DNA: TGTGCCAGCGAACCTCCGCCCGCAGGAGATAACTACGAG. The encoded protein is CASEPPPAGDNYE. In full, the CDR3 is CASEPPPAGDNYEQYF.

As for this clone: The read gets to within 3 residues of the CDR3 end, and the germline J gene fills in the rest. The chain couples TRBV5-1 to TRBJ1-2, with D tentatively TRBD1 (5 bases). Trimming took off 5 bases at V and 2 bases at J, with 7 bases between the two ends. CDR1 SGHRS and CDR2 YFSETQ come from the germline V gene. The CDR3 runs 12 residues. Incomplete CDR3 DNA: TGCGCCAGCAGTAAGGGGAACTATGGC. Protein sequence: CASSKGNYG. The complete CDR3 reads CASSKGNYGYTF.

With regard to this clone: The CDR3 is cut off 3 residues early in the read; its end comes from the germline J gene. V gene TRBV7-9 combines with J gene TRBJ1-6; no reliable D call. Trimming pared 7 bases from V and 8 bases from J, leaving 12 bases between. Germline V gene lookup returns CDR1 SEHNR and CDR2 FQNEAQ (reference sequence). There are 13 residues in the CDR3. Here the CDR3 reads CASNSPGDSPLHF. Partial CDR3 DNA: TGTGCCAGCAACAGTCCCGGGGATTCACCC.

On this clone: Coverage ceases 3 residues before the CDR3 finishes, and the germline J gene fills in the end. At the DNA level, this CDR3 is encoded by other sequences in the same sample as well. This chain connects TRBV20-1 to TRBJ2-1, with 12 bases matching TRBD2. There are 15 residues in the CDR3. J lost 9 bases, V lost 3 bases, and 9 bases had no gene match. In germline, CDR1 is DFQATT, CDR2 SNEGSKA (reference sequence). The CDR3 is CSARAPSGRAIEQFF. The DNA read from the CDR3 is TGCAGTGCTAGGGCCCCTAGCGGGAGGGCGATTGAG.

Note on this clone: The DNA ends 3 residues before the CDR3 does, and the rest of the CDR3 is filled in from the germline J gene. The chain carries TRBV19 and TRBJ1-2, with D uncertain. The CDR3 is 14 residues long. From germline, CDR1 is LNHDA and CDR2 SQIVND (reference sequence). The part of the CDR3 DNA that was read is TGTGCCAGTAGTTGGGCGGGAGAGGAAGATACC. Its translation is CASSWAGEEDT. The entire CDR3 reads CASSWAGEEDTYTF.

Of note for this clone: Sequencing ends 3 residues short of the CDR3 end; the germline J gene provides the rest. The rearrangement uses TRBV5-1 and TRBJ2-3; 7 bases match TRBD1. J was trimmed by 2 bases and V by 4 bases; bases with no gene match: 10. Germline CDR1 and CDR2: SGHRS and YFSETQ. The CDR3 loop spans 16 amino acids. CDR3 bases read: TGCGCCAGCAGCAAGGAAGGGGACAGAGACACAGATACG. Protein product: CASSKEGDRDTDT. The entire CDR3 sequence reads CASSKEGDRDTDTQYF.

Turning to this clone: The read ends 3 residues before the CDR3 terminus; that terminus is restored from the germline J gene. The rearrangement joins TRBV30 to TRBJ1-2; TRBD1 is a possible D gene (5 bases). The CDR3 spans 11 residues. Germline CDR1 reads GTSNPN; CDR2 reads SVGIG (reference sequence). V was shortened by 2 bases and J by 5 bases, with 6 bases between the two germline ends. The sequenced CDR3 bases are TGTGCCTGGAGTCGACAGTATGGC. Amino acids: CAWSRQYG. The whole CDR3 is CAWSRQYGYTF.

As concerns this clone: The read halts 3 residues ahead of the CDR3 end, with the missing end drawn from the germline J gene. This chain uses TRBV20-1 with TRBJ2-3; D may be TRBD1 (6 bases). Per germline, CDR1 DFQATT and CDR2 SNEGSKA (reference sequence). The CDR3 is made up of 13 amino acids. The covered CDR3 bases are TGCAGTGCTAGACCCCCGATCAGGGGCACG. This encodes CSARPPIRGT. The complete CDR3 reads CSARPPIRGTQYF.

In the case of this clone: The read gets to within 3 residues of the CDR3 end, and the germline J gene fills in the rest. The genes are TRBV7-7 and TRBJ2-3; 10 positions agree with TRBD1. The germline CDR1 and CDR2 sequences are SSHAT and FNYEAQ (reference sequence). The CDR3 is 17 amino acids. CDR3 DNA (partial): TGTGCCAGCAGCCACGCGGGACAGGGGTCTTACAATCAGCCG. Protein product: CASSHAGQGSYNQP. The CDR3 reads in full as CASSHAGQGSYNQPQYF.

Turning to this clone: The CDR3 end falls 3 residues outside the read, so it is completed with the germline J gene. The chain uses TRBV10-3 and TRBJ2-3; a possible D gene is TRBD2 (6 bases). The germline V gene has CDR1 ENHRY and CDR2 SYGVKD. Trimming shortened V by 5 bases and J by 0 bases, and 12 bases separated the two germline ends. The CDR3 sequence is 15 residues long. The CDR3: CAISKTSFSTDTQYF. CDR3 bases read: TGTGCCATCAGTAAGACTAGTTTTAGCACAGATACG.

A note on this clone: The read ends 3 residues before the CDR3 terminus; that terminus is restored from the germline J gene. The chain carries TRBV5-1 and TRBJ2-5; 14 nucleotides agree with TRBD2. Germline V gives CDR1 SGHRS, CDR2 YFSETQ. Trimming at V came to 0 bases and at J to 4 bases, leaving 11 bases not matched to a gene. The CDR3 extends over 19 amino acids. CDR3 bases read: TGCGCCAGCAGCTTGGCCGGGACTAGCGGGAGACGTCTAGGAGAGACC. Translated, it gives CASSLAGTSGRRLGET. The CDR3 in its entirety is CASSLAGTSGRRLGETQYF.

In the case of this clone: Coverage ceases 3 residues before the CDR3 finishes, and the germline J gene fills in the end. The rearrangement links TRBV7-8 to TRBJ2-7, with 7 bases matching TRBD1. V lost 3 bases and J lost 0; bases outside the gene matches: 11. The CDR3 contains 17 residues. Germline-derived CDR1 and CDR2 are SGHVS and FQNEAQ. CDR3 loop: CASSFTGVRGSSYEQYF. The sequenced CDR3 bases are TGTGCCAGCAGCTTTACAGGGGTAAGGGGGAGCTCCTACGAG. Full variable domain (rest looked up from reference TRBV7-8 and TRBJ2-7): GAGVSQSPRYKVAKRGQDVALRCDPISGHVSLFWYQQALGQGPEFLTYFQNEAQLDKSGLPSDRFFAERPEGSVSTLKIQRTQQEDSAVYLCASSFTGVRGSSYEQYFGPGTRLTVT.

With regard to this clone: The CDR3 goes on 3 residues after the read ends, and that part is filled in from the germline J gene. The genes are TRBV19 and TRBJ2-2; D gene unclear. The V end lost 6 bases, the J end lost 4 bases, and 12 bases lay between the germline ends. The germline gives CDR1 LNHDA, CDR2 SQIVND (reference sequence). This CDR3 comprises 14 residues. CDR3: CASRQVDATGELFF. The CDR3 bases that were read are TGTGCCAGTAGGCAGGTTGATGCCACCGGGGAG.

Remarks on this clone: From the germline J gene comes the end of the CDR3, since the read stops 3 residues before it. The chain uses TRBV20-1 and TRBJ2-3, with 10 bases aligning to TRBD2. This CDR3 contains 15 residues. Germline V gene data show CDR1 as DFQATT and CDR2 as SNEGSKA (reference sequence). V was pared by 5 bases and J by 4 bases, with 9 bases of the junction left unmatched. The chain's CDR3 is CSARSSSGSPDTQYF. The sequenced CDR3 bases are TGCAGTGCTCGCTCCTCTAGCGGGAGCCCAGATACG.